These 11 T cell receptor beta chains were all obtained from the same sample, sequenced in a study of blood T cell repertoires in COVID-19. Only in-frame clones appear in the TCRdb table, and some are missing; sequencing was by immunoSEQ multiplex PCR. The sample lists some 250,000 clones, 88% occurring once. The material sequenced was peripheral blood. These receptors were collected from a woman aged 30 to 39 with acute or convalescent COVID-19.

The V gene is TRBV10-1, the J gene TRBJ2-1; D call uncertain. CDR3 length: 13 residues. Trimming took 8 bases from V and 0 from J, leaving 8 bases between them. Germline V CDR1 and CDR2: WNHNN, SYGVQD (reference sequence). CDR3 residues: CASRLDSYNEQFF. CDR3 bases: TGCGCCAGCCGATTAGACTCCTACAATGAGCAGTTCTTC.

This chain uses TRBV11-2 with TRBJ2-7; 9 bases are shared with TRBD1. V shed 4 bases and J 6 bases; nucleotides not matched to a gene: 10. The CDR3 contains 15 residues. Germline CDR1 and CDR2: SGHAT and FQNNGV. CDR3 residues: CASSSNTKTGGEQYF. Written as DNA, the CDR3 is TGTGCCAGCAGCTCGAACACTAAGACAGGGGGCGAGCAGTACTTC.

The rearrangement links TRBV5-1 to TRBJ2-1; 7 nucleotides agree with TRBD1. The CDR3 extends over 15 amino acids. The ends lost 5 bases at V and 0 bases at J; junction bases unmatched: 5. CDR1 and CDR2 (germline): SGHRS, YFSETQ. This chain's CDR3 is CASRTGTVSYNEQFF. The DNA for the CDR3 is TGCGCCAGCAGGACCGGGACAGTCTCCTACAATGAGCAGTTCTTC.

The chain has TRBV30 and TRBJ1-2, with D possibly being TRBD1 (6 bases). V was trimmed by 3 bases and J by 5 bases, leaving 10 bases between them. The CDR3 is made up of 12 amino acids. Germline V gene lookup returns CDR1 GTSNPN and CDR2 SVGIG (reference sequence). This CDR3 is CAWRNRDYGYTF. CDR3 bases: TGTGCCTGGAGAAACAGGGATTATGGCTACACCTTC. Using reference TRBV30 and TRBJ1-2 for the parts outside the CDR3, the full variable domain is SQTIHQWPATLVQPVGSPLSLECTVEGTSNPNLYWYRQAAGRGLQLLFYSVGIGQISSEVPQNLSASRPQDRQFILSSKKLLLSDSGFYLCAWRNRDYGYTFGSGTRLTVV.

The chain is built from TRBV18 and TRBJ2-7, with 11 bases aligning to TRBD2. CDR1 KGHSH and CDR2 LQKENI come from the germline V gene. V trimming: 6 bases; J trimming: 3 bases; junction bases outside the gene matches: 7. This CDR3 has 15 residues. The CDR3 coding sequence is TGTGCCAGCTCTCCTAAGACTAGCGGGAACTACGAGCAGTACTTC. Its protein product is CASSPKTSGNYEQYF.

The rearrangement joins TRBV7-3 to TRBJ2-1; D ambiguous. This CDR3 spans 13 amino acids. The V end lost 8 bases, the J end lost 0 bases, and 8 bases lay between the germline ends. Germline-derived CDR1 and CDR2 are SGHTA and FQGTGA. CDR3 loop: CASAPSSYNEQFF. In DNA, the CDR3 is TGTGCCAGCGCACCGAGCTCCTACAATGAGCAGTTCTTC.

The genes are TRBV24-1 and TRBJ2-7, with D possibly matching TRBD2 (6 bases). The germline gives CDR1 KGHDR, CDR2 SFDVKD. There are 19 residues in the CDR3. V was cut by 1 base and J by 2 bases, with 23 bases left in between. Here the CDR3 reads CATSDFGIFPGSGAYEQYF. The CDR3 region has the DNA TGTGCCACCAGTGATTTTGGAATCTTCCCCGGGAGCGGAGCCTACGAGCAGTACTTC.

The chain carries TRBV19 and TRBJ2-3; 8 bases fit TRBD1. This CDR3 has 16 amino acids. Germline V gene data show CDR1 as LNHDA and CDR2 as SQIVND (reference sequence). V lost 4 bases, J lost 4 bases, and 10 bases stayed unmatched. CDR3 in DNA: TGTGCCAGTAGTAGAACCGGACAGGGAGTACCAGATACGCAGTATTTT. Its translation is CASSRTGQGVPDTQYF.

V gene TRBV5-6 combines with J gene TRBJ1-5, with D possibly being TRBD1 (5 bases). Trimming removed 0 bases at V and 4 bases at J, with 11 bases between. This CDR3 spans 15 amino acids. Looked up from germline, CDR1 is SGHDT and CDR2 is YYEEEE. CDR3 nucleotides: TGTGCCAGCAGCTTGGGGCAGGGCGATAATCAGCCCCAGCATTTT. Its protein product is CASSLGQGDNQPQHF. The full variable domain, completed using reference TRBV5-6 and TRBJ1-5, is DAGVTQSPTHLIKTRGQQVTLRCSPKSGHDTVSWYQQALGQGPQFIFQYYEEEERQRGNFPDRFSGHQFPNYSSELNVNALLLGDSALYLCASSLGQGDNQPQHFGDGTRLSIL.

The rearrangement links TRBV19 to TRBJ2-2; 8 bases align to TRBD1. Germline CDR1 LNHDA, CDR2 SQIVND (reference sequence). The CDR3 runs to 14 residues. The trim removed 7 bases at V and 3 bases at J, leaving 4 bases unmatched. The CDR3 sequence: CASKLTGDTGELFF. The CDR3 nucleotides read TGTGCCAGTAAGCTGACAGGGGACACCGGGGAGCTGTTTTTT.

CDR3 sequence reads: CASSLRRGSYEQYF. CDR3 in DNA: TGTGCCAGCAGCTTACGCAGGGGATCCTACGAGCAGTACTTC. The chain links TRBV7-3 to TRBJ2-7, with D perhaps matching TRBD1 (6 bases). Trimming pared 2 bases from V and 1 base from J, leaving 9 bases between. Per the germline V gene, CDR1 is SGHTA and CDR2 is FQGTGA. The CDR3 is 14 residues long.